These T cell receptor beta chains were read from a single sample in a study of Graves' ophthalmopathy and Graves' hyperthyroidism. MiXCR, applied by TCRdb to the multiplex PCR reads, yields one record per CDR3 protein. In the table there are hundreds of thousands of distinct CDR3 sequences, over 20% of which are singletons. Sequences were obtained from peripheral blood. The receptors shown here come from a woman under 30 with stable Graves' hyperthyroidism. Some clones in this sample may be carry-over from other donors' samples. Each CDR3 is given with its conserved first and last residue. The D gene is left open where the match is weak. For some rows the clone size is stated as once, few or many, or as a class when expanded; others skip it.

>many|TRBV27|TRBD2|TRBJ2-7|14
CASSSPGLAFEQYF
TGTGCCAGCAGTTCCCCGGGACTAGCGTTTGAGCAGTACTTC
>-|TRBV11-2|TRBD2|TRBJ2-1|17
CASSPSSWTSGVGGQFF
TGTGCCAGCAGCCCTAGCTCTTGGACTAGCGGGGTTGGTGGGCAGTTCTTC
>few|TRBV7-8|-|TRBJ1-6|15
CASSPLDRSNSPLHF
TGTGCCAGCAGCCCCCTGGACAGAAGTAATTCACCCCTCCACTTT
>-|TRBV20-1|-|TRBJ2-4|16
CSARDYRSFAKNIQYF
TGCAGTGCTAGAGATTACAGATCTTTCGCCAAAAACATTCAGTACTTC
>few|TRBV12-3/TRBV12-4|-|TRBJ1-3|14
CASSFDSLGNTIYF
TGTGCCAGCAGTTTCGACTCTCTTGGAAACACCATATATTTT
>many|TRBV27|TRBD1|TRBJ1-1|15
CASSLSTGGNTEAFF
TGTGCCAGCAGTTTATCGACAGGGGGGAACACTGAAGCTTTCTTT
>many|TRBV3-1|-|TRBJ1-6|14
CASSQSGGGVPLHF
TGTGCCAGCAGCCAGAGCGGCGGAGGGGTACCCCTCCACTTT
>-|TRBV12-3/TRBV12-4|-|TRBJ1-5|14
CASSFSQRNQPQHF
TGTGCCAGCAGTTTTTCACAGCGCAATCAGCCCCAGCATTTT
>-|TRBV29-1|-|TRBJ1-2|13
CSVEPGSNYGYTF
TGCAGCGTTGAACCGGGGTCTAACTATGGCTACACCTTC
>many|TRBV20-1|-|TRBJ1-6|15
CSARDVTDYNSPLHF
TGCAGTGCTAGAGATGTGACTGACTATAATTCACCCCTCCACTTT
>many|TRBV6-1|-|TRBJ1-2|14
CASRPPQGSYGYTF
TGTGCCAGCAGACCCCCGCAGGGCTCCTATGGCTACACCTTC
>-|TRBV7-2|TRBD1|TRBJ2-5|17
CASSSSRPRTGQETQYF
TGTGCCAGCAGCTCTAGCAGGCCCCGGACAGGGCAGGAGACCCAGTACTTC
>many|TRBV11-1|TRBD1|TRBJ1-1|18
CATPPTGAEKRVNTEAFF
TGTGCCACCCCGCCGACAGGGGCAGAGAAAAGAGTAAACACTGAAGCTTTCTTT
>many|TRBV28|-|TRBJ2-7|16
CASSFSGSRLSYEQYF
TGTGCCAGCAGTTTCTCGGGCTCAAGGTTGTCCTACGAGCAGTACTTC
>once|TRBV28|-|TRBJ1-5|13
CASRQAGNQPQHF
TGTGCCAGCAGACAGGCGGGTAATCAGCCTCAGCATTTT
>many|TRBV12-3/TRBV12-4|-|TRBJ2-7|13
CASSFGLIYEQYF
TGTGCCAGCAGTTTTGGGCTGATCTACGAGCAGTACTTC
>once|TRBV30|-|TRBJ1-1|13
CAWTLGAHTEAFF
TGTGCCTGGACTCTGGGGGCTCACACTGAAGCTTTCTTT
>many|TRBV27|-|TRBJ1-5|16
CASSPGGGDSNQPQHF
TGTGCCAGCAGCCCCGGGGGGGGGGATAGCAATCAGCCCCAGCATTTT
>many|TRBV25-1|TRBD1|TRBJ1-6|13
CASRDRGNSPLHF
TGTGCCAGCAGGGACAGGGGTAATTCACCCCTCCACTTT
>few|TRBV20-1|-|TRBJ2-7|13
CSAARGTRGEQYF
TGCAGTGCGGCCAGAGGTACACGGGGCGAGCAGTACTTC
>few|TRBV19|TRBD1|TRBJ1-1|14
CASSIQGADTEAFF
TGTGCCAGTAGCATTCAGGGGGCGGACACTGAAGCTTTCTTT
>few|TRBV28|-|TRBJ1-5|13
CASRTGLYQPQHF
TGTGCCAGCAGGACAGGTCTATATCAGCCCCAGCATTTT
>few|TRBV7-2|-|TRBJ2-7|15
CASSLVGQGKGEQYF
TGTGCCAGCAGCTTGGTTGGTCAGGGTAAGGGGGAGCAGTACTTC
>many|TRBV5-1|TRBD1|TRBJ1-3|17
CASSSLTGTGTGNTIYF
TGCGCCAGCAGCTCCCTAACCGGGACAGGCACTGGAAACACCATATATTTT
>many|TRBV6-4|-|TRBJ1-1|14
CASSDSGRNGEAFF
TGTGCCAGCAGTGACTCTGGAAGGAATGGTGAAGCTTTCTTT
>many|TRBV28|-|TRBJ1-1|14
CASRPETRYTGAFF
TGTGCCAGCAGACCAGAGACACGCTACACGGGAGCTTTCTTT
>-|TRBV6-5|-|TRBJ1-1|14
CASSYGTGGTEAFF
TGTGCCAGCAGTTACGGGACGGGAGGCACTGAAGCTTTCTTT
>many|TRBV6-5|-|TRBJ1-3|16
CASSYSNRGQGNTIYF
TGTGCCAGCAGTTACTCGAATCGGGGCCAGGGAAACACCATATATTTT
>-|TRBV6-2/TRBV6-3|-|TRBJ1-1|16
CASSYRAGTSTGEAFF
TGTGCCAGCAGTTACCGGGCAGGGACCTCGACGGGTGAAGCTTTCTTT
>few|TRBV7-2|-|TRBJ2-7|15
CASSPSRAAGREQYF
TGTGCCAGCAGCCCCAGCCGGGCCGCGGGAAGGGAGCAGTACTTC
>-|TRBV7-2|-|TRBJ2-5|14
CASSRSGDTKTQYF
TGTGCCAGCAGCCGTAGCGGTGATACCAAGACCCAGTACTTC
>many|TRBV30|-|TRBJ1-2|11
CAWRVPGAYTF
TGTGCCTGGAGGGTCCCAGGGGCCTACACCTTC
>many|TRBV15|-|TRBJ2-2|13
CATSRDLAGELFF
TGTGCCACCAGCAGAGATCTGGCCGGGGAGCTGTTTTTT
>many|TRBV25-1|-|TRBJ1-2|16
CASSEYGRQATYGYTF
TGTGCCAGCAGTGAATACGGTAGACAGGCCACCTATGGCTACACCTTC
>-|TRBV5-1|TRBD1|TRBJ2-2|17
CASSPGQGAILTGELFF
TGCGCCAGCAGCCCCGGACAGGGGGCTATTCTCACCGGGGAGCTGTTTTTT
>many|TRBV7-2|TRBD1|TRBJ2-7|15
CASSLVPGTAYEQYF
TGTGCCAGCAGCTTAGTACCCGGGACAGCCTACGAGCAGTACTTC
>many|TRBV15|-|TRBJ1-2|17
CATSRVGETVGNYGYTF
TGTGCCACCAGCAGAGTGGGGGAGACAGTGGGGAACTATGGCTACACCTTC
>once|TRBV27|TRBD1|TRBJ2-2|14
CASRKTGVTGELFF
TGTGCCAGCAGAAAAACAGGGGTCACCGGGGAGCTGTTTTTT
>many|TRBV28|-|TRBJ2-7|12
CASSVRTYEQYF
TGTGCCAGCAGTGTACGGACCTACGAGCAGTACTTC
>many|TRBV5-1|TRBD1|TRBJ2-2|15
CASSRTGENTGELFF
TGCGCCAGCAGCAGGACAGGGGAGAACACCGGGGAGCTGTTTTTT
>many|TRBV7-2|-|TRBJ1-5|14
CASSRTTSHQPQHF
TGTGCCAGCAGCCGGACGACAAGCCATCAGCCCCAGCATTTT
>-|TRBV6-1|TRBD2|TRBJ2-4|15
CASSDTTSTKNIKYF
TGTGCCAGCAGTGACACGACTAGCACCAAAAACATTAAGTACTTC
>-|TRBV20-1|TRBD2|TRBJ2-2|15
CSARLAGVDTGELFF
TGCAGTGCTAGACTAGCGGGGGTAGACACCGGGGAGCTGTTTTTT
>many|TRBV28|TRBD2|TRBJ2-7|14
CASSSPAGVPEQYF
TGTGCCAGCAGTTCGCCAGCGGGAGTGCCCGAGCAGTACTTC
>many|TRBV6-2/TRBV6-3|-|TRBJ1-1|13
CASSHDTVTEAFF
TGTGCCAGCAGTCACGACACGGTCACTGAAGCTTTCTTT
>many|TRBV28|-|TRBJ1-1|14
CASRLASPNTEAFF
TGTGCCAGCAGATTAGCAAGCCCGAACACTGAAGCTTTCTTT
>few|TRBV28|-|TRBJ1-3|14
CASSPPGQGNTIYF
TGTGCCAGCAGCCCCCCAGGGCAAGGAAACACCATATATTTT
>many|TRBV6-5|-|TRBJ2-2|12
CASSYSGGELFF
TGTGCCAGCAGTTACTCAGGCGGGGAGCTGTTTTTT
>many|TRBV29-1|-|TRBJ2-2|10
CSVGAGELFF
TGCAGCGTTGGCGCCGGGGAGCTGTTTTTT
>few|TRBV27|TRBD1|TRBJ1-2|15
CASRPRDRDVYGYTF
TGTGCCAGCAGACCCCGGGACAGGGACGTCTATGGCTACACCTTC
>few|TRBV7-3|-|TRBJ2-2|15
CASSFEGTGPGELFF
TGTGCCAGCAGCTTCGAAGGGACTGGACCCGGGGAGCTGTTTTTT
>many|TRBV12-3/TRBV12-4|-|TRBJ2-5|13
CASSLWSEETQYF
TGTGCCAGCAGTTTATGGTCCGAGGAGACCCAGTACTTC
>few|TRBV11-1|TRBD2|TRBJ2-5|19
CASSGGLAGVARKGETQYF
TGTGCCAGCAGCGGGGGACTAGCGGGAGTGGCGCGCAAAGGGGAGACCCAGTACTTC
>many|TRBV5-1|-|TRBJ1-1|14
CASSSVRRNTEAFF
TGCGCCAGCAGCTCAGTTCGGAGAAACACTGAAGCTTTCTTT